Described below is a single T cell receptor (beta chain) sequence and its context. Its target is not known. The data stem from a study of blood T cells in healthy people across ages. Findings of the study overall: Unknown donor CMV status possibly confounded expanded clonotype changes.

Through a sample-barcoded 5' primer and a J-beta primer mix, a second PCR was run for about 6 to 11 cycles. TCRdb re-analysed the 5' RACE reads in MiXCR, keeping a single row per CDR3 protein. The sample lists 950,000 to 1,200,000 distinct CDR3 sequences, 35% to 40% seen once, with over 10% in the top ten. The sequence derives from a young man in good health. Sample: blood.

The CDR3 loop reads CASGRDVSYNEQFF. CDR3 coding DNA: TGTGCCAGCGGCCGGGACGTCTCCTACAATGAGCAGTTCTTC. This chain uses TRBV2 with TRBJ2-1; D possibly uses TRBD1 or TRBD2 (5 bases each). The CDR3 loop spans 14 amino acids. V was trimmed by 8 bases and J by 0 bases, leaving 11 bases between them. Looked up from germline, CDR1 is SNHLY and CDR2 is FYNNEI.